These T cell receptor beta chains were read from a single sample in a study of cytomegalovirus exposure and HLA in healthy donors. Sequenced by immunoSEQ multiplex PCR; TCRdb stores in-frame clones only, minus some. The data show about 160,000 clones, approximately 79% seen once. Material for sequencing was PBMCs. The source is a man aged 35-49 years in good health and CMV-seronegative. CDR3s include the opening cysteine and the closing phenylalanine or tryptophan. A D gene is named only where the DNA matches it firmly. The size entry is marked missing in some rows and otherwise reads once, few, many or a size class.

CDR3: CASTNRERNEQFF
DNA: TGTGCCAGCACGAATCGGGAGAGGAATGAGCAGTTCTTC
J: TRBJ2-1
D: .
length: 13
size: .
V: TRBV6-1

CDR3: CASSFTTGGRNTIYF
DNA: TGTGCCAGCAGTTTCACAACAGGGGGTAGAAACACCATATATTTT
J: TRBJ1-3
D: TRBD1
length: 15
size: .
V: TRBV28

CDR3: CASSIAGSSYEQYF
DNA: TGTGCCAGTAGTATTGCCGGGAGCTCCTACGAGCAGTACTTC
J: TRBJ2-7
D: .
length: 14
size: .
V: TRBV19

CDR3: CASSKQGAGANVLTF
DNA: TGTGCCAGCAGTAAGCAGGGGGCGGGGGCCAACGTCCTGACTTTC
J: TRBJ2-6
D: TRBD1
length: 15
size: .
V: TRBV28

CDR3: CAWTYGQGMDYGYTF
DNA: TGTGCCTGGACCTATGGACAGGGAATGGACTATGGCTACACCTTC
J: TRBJ1-2
D: TRBD1
length: 15
size: .
V: TRBV30

CDR3: CASSGDRANYGYTF
DNA: TGTGCCAGCAGTGGGGACAGGGCAAACTATGGCTACACCTTC
J: TRBJ1-2
D: TRBD1
length: 14
size: .
V: TRBV2

CDR3: CASSMGQPYEQYF
DNA: TGTGCCAGCAGCATGGGACAGCCCTACGAGCAGTACTTC
J: TRBJ2-7
D: TRBD1
length: 13
size: .
V: TRBV11-3

CDR3: CASSSTGDIYNEQFF
DNA: TGTGCCAGCAGCTCGACAGGGGATATATACAATGAGCAGTTCTTC
J: TRBJ2-1
D: TRBD1
length: 15
size: .
V: TRBV11-2

CDR3: CASSTGTVGKLFF
DNA: TGCGCCAGCAGCACTGGGACAGTAGGGAAACTGTTTTTT
J: TRBJ1-4
D: TRBD1
length: 13
size: once
V: TRBV5-1

CDR3: CASSQAGTVSYEQYF
DNA: TGTGCCAGCAGCCAAGCTGGGACAGTTTCCTACGAGCAGTACTTC
J: TRBJ2-7
D: TRBD1
length: 15
size: few
V: TRBV4-2

CDR3: CASGIGLAVYEQYF
DNA: TGTGCCAGTGGTATCGGGCTAGCGGTTTACGAGCAGTACTTC
J: TRBJ2-7
D: TRBD2
length: 14
size: .
V: TRBV19

CDR3: CASSIERDTGELFF
DNA: TGTGCCAGCAGCATCGAGCGGGACACCGGGGAGCTGTTTTTT
J: TRBJ2-2
D: .
length: 14
size: .
V: TRBV5-6

CDR3: CASSQDPGTGLSNQPQHF
DNA: TGTGCCAGCAGCCAAGATCCGGGGACAGGGCTTAGCAATCAGCCCCAGCATTTT
J: TRBJ1-5
D: TRBD1
length: 18
size: .
V: TRBV4-2

CDR3: CASSYLRGTEAFF
DNA: TGTGCCAGCAGTTACCTGCGAGGGACTGAAGCTTTCTTT
J: TRBJ1-1
D: .
length: 13
size: .
V: TRBV6-5

CDR3: CASIGGWVYEQYF
DNA: TGTGCCAGCATAGGGGGATGGGTATACGAGCAGTACTTC
J: TRBJ2-7
D: .
length: 13
size: .
V: TRBV6-1

CDR3: CASSFGGDRETQYF
DNA: TGTGCCAGCAGTTTCGGGGGGGATCGGGAGACCCAGTACTTC
J: TRBJ2-5
D: TRBD2
length: 14
size: .
V: TRBV27

CDR3: CAWRTGPAGDTQYF
DNA: TGTGCCTGGAGGACAGGGCCGGCGGGAGATACGCAGTATTTT
J: TRBJ2-3
D: TRBD1
length: 14
size: few
V: TRBV30

CDR3: CASSLGGGPRDYEQYF
DNA: TGTGCCAGCAGCTTAGGAGGGGGCCCAAGAGATTACGAGCAGTACTTC
J: TRBJ2-7
D: TRBD1
length: 16
size: .
V: TRBV7-8

CDR3: CASTGLVMNEQYF
DNA: TGTGCCAGCACTGGACTAGTCATGAACGAGCAGTACTTC
J: TRBJ2-7
D: TRBD2
length: 13
size: .
V: TRBV6-1

CDR3: CASSEAGGWETQYF
DNA: TGTGCCAGCAGTGAAGCGGGGGGTTGGGAGACCCAGTACTTC
J: TRBJ2-5
D: .
length: 14
size: .
V: TRBV2

CDR3: CASSFPGTHNEQFF
DNA: TGTGCCAGCAGCTTTCCGGGGACACACAATGAGCAGTTCTTC
J: TRBJ2-1
D: .
length: 14
size: .
V: TRBV7-6

CDR3: CASSFFTFPDQPQHF
DNA: TGTGCCAGCAGCTTTTTTACTTTCCCCGATCAGCCCCAGCATTTT
J: TRBJ1-5
D: .
length: 15
size: few
V: TRBV5-6

CDR3: CASSYNPLGLAYEQYF
DNA: TGCGCCAGCAGCTATAACCCTCTCGGACTAGCCTACGAGCAGTACTTC
J: TRBJ2-7
D: TRBD2
length: 16
size: .
V: TRBV5-1

CDR3: CASSASRDRNEKLFF
DNA: TGTGCCAGCAGTGCCAGCCGGGACAGAAACGAAAAACTGTTTTTT
J: TRBJ1-4
D: TRBD1
length: 15
size: .
V: TRBV6-5

CDR3: CASSTTSAASSQYF
DNA: TGTGCCAGCAGCACGACGTCCGCGGCCAGCAGTCAGTACTTC
J: TRBJ2-4
D: .
length: 14
size: .
V: TRBV5-6

CDR3: CASSTLGTANQETQYF
DNA: TGTGCCAGCAGCACCCTCGGGACAGCAAACCAAGAGACCCAGTACTTC
J: TRBJ2-5
D: TRBD1
length: 16
size: .
V: TRBV2

CDR3: CASSLDPGANYGYTF
DNA: TGTGCCAGCAGTTTAGATCCAGGGGCTAACTATGGCTACACCTTC
J: TRBJ1-2
D: .
length: 15
size: .
V: TRBV27

CDR3: CASSQTQGWNEKLFF
DNA: TGTGCCAGCAGCCAAACACAGGGGTGGAATGAAAAACTGTTTTTT
J: TRBJ1-4
D: TRBD1
length: 15
size: few
V: TRBV14

CDR3: CASSYRTENYGYTF
DNA: TGTGCCAGCAGTTATCGGACAGAAAACTATGGCTACACCTTC
J: TRBJ1-2
D: .
length: 14
size: .
V: TRBV6-5

CDR3: CASSFTTGGRETQYF
DNA: TGTGCTAGCAGCTTTACAACAGGGGGCCGGGAGACCCAGTACTTC
J: TRBJ2-5
D: TRBD1
length: 15
size: .
V: TRBV7-7

CDR3: CASSEGGEETQYF
DNA: TGTGCCAGCAGTGAAGGGGGGGAGGAGACCCAGTACTTC
J: TRBJ2-5
D: .
length: 13
size: .
V: TRBV6-1

CDR3: CASSQLTGRRNEQYF
DNA: TGTGCCAGCAGCCAGTTAACCGGGAGAAGGAACGAGCAGTACTTC
J: TRBJ2-7
D: .
length: 15
size: few
V: TRBV6-6

CDR3: CASSMDRELFYGYTF
DNA: TGTGCCAGCAGTATGGACAGGGAATTATTCTATGGCTACACCTTC
J: TRBJ1-2
D: TRBD1
length: 15
size: .
V: TRBV28

CDR3: CASSTQRATDTQYF
DNA: TGTGCCAGCAGCACTCAGAGGGCTACAGATACGCAGTATTTT
J: TRBJ2-3
D: .
length: 14
size: .
V: TRBV11-2

CDR3: CASRPGLAGGKNEQFF
DNA: TGTGCCAGCAGGCCCGGACTAGCGGGAGGGAAGAATGAGCAGTTCTTC
J: TRBJ2-1
D: TRBD2
length: 16
size: .
V: TRBV2

CDR3: CASSSRLADNEQFF
DNA: TGTGCCAGCAGCTCGAGGTTGGCAGACAATGAGCAGTTCTTC
J: TRBJ2-1
D: .
length: 14
size: .
V: TRBV11-1

CDR3: CASSLRAASGAGYEQYF
DNA: TGCGCCAGCAGCTTGCGGGCGGCTAGCGGAGCAGGCTACGAGCAGTACTTC
J: TRBJ2-7
D: TRBD2
length: 17
size: .
V: TRBV5-1

CDR3: CASSSGSGHTGELFF
DNA: TGTGCCAGCAGCTCCGGGAGCGGGCACACCGGGGAGCTGTTTTTT
J: TRBJ2-2
D: .
length: 15
size: .
V: TRBV11-2

CDR3: CASQTGDEAFF
DNA: TGCGCCAGCCAGACAGGAGATGAAGCTTTCTTT
J: TRBJ1-1
D: .
length: 11
size: .
V: TRBV4-1

CDR3: CASNLDRVVDEQYF
DNA: TGTGCCAGCAATCTGGACAGAGTAGTCGACGAGCAGTACTTC
J: TRBJ2-7
D: .
length: 14
size: .
V: TRBV6-1

CDR3: CASRGQTYEQYF
DNA: TGTGCCAGCAGAGGACAGACCTACGAGCAGTACTTC
J: TRBJ2-7
D: .
length: 12
size: .
V: TRBV25-1

CDR3: CASSFQGSTGTGELFF
DNA: TGTGCCAGCAGTTTCCAGGGTTCAACGGGCACCGGGGAGCTGTTTTTT
J: TRBJ2-2
D: .
length: 16
size: .
V: TRBV28

CDR3: CASSLGLAASTDTQYF
DNA: TGTGCCAGCAGCTTGGGACTAGCGGCTAGCACAGATACGCAGTATTTT
J: TRBJ2-3
D: TRBD2
length: 16
size: .
V: TRBV11-3

CDR3: CASSSRGGDEAFF
DNA: TGTGCCAGCAGCTCCCGAGGGGGAGATGAAGCTTTCTTT
J: TRBJ1-1
D: .
length: 13
size: .
V: TRBV5-8

CDR3: CAWSLGVDSPLHF
DNA: TGTGCCTGGAGTCTAGGGGTAGATTCACCCCTCCACTTT
J: TRBJ1-6
D: .
length: 13
size: .
V: TRBV30

CDR3: CASSLLGYEQYF
DNA: TGTGCCAGCAGTCTTCTAGGCTACGAGCAGTACTTC
J: TRBJ2-7
D: .
length: 12
size: .
V: TRBV2